This is a list of T cell receptor beta chains from one sample in a study of OX40 agonist ivuxolimab in advanced cancers. Sequencing was performed with immunoSEQ multiplex PCR; in TCRdb, only in-frame clones are kept and a portion is missing. This sample has 99,000 or so clones; 70% to 85% occur once, and the top ten carry about 5.5%. This material consisted of CD4+ or CD8+ T cells sorted from blood, taken in a trial of the OX40 agonist ivuxolimab. These receptor sequences come from an adult with an advanced solid tumor such as melanoma, head and neck, liver or kidney cancer. Each CDR3 is given with its conserved first and last residue. Each record gives: J gene, V gene, clone size, CDR3 protein. Clone size appears in some rows only: once, few, many, or a class for an expanded clone.

j_gene: TRBJ2-2
v_gene: TRBV25-1
abundance: -
CDR3aa: CASRLTGLTGELFF

j_gene: TRBJ2-6
v_gene: TRBV9
abundance: -
CDR3aa: CASSGGGQGAPGANVLTF

j_gene: TRBJ1-1
v_gene: TRBV7-9
abundance: -
CDR3aa: CASSDPLNTEAFF

j_gene: TRBJ2-7
v_gene: TRBV27
abundance: -
CDR3aa: CASTKRGAETRTYEQYF

j_gene: TRBJ2-3
v_gene: TRBV7-2
abundance: -
CDR3aa: CASSQPSDTQYF

j_gene: TRBJ2-3
v_gene: TRBV5-1
abundance: -
CDR3aa: CASSWETGLGDTQYF

j_gene: TRBJ2-5
v_gene: TRBV5-8
abundance: -
CDR3aa: CASRGVDQETQYF

j_gene: TRBJ2-3
v_gene: TRBV7-8
abundance: -
CDR3aa: CASSSRLASNTDTQYF

j_gene: TRBJ2-7
v_gene: TRBV6-6
abundance: -
CDR3aa: CASSYGGTYEQYF

j_gene: TRBJ2-3
v_gene: TRBV5-1
abundance: -
CDR3aa: CASSSSGRSDTQYF

j_gene: TRBJ2-3
v_gene: TRBV7-9
abundance: -
CDR3aa: CAWQGASPLSTDTQYF

j_gene: TRBJ2-2
v_gene: TRBV4-1
abundance: once
CDR3aa: CASSQDNGHRAGELFF

j_gene: TRBJ2-6
v_gene: TRBV5-8
abundance: -
CDR3aa: CASSLGSRAGANVLTF

j_gene: TRBJ2-4
v_gene: TRBV6-5
abundance: -
CDR3aa: CASSYLPGQGNIQYF

j_gene: TRBJ2-5
v_gene: TRBV7-8
abundance: -
CDR3aa: CASCDRDSSRETQYF

j_gene: TRBJ2-7
v_gene: TRBV30
abundance: -
CDR3aa: CAWSFRGKEQYF

j_gene: TRBJ2-1
v_gene: TRBV27
abundance: -
CDR3aa: CASSRTGSYNEQFF

j_gene: TRBJ2-7
v_gene: TRBV19
abundance: few
CDR3aa: CASSIRGPEREQYF

j_gene: TRBJ2-1
v_gene: TRBV9
abundance: -
CDR3aa: CASSPRGDYNEQFF

j_gene: TRBJ2-3
v_gene: TRBV6-1
abundance: -
CDR3aa: CASRLLQGAADTQYF